This TCR beta chain was captured in a study of Ad26.COV2.S vaccination and SARS-CoV-2 variants. Treatment defined: around 19 received Ad26.COV2.S at low or high dose, single or two shots; 5 received placebo; per-sample allocation not given. Sampling was done on day 63 after the first vaccine or placebo injection. Donor was an adult aged 18-55 years in Boston. Assay used: immunoSEQ multiplex PCR; TCRdb lists only in-frame clones, some missing. The sample contains about 380,000 clones, about four fifths of which appear only once. This CDR3 comprises 14 residues. The clonotype originates from a person aged 18-65 years who received the Ad26.COV2.S COVID-19 vaccine or a placebo. The chain joins TRBV21-1 to TRBJ2-3; the D call of TRBD2 is as the table states it, not checked on the DNA. TRBV21-1 is a pseudogene. The source was peripheral blood, collected in a trial of Ad26.COV2.S vaccine versus placebo. DNA of the CDR3: TGTGCCAGCAGCAACCGGGACTACACAGATACGCAGTATTTT. This gives the protein CASSNRDYTDTQYF.